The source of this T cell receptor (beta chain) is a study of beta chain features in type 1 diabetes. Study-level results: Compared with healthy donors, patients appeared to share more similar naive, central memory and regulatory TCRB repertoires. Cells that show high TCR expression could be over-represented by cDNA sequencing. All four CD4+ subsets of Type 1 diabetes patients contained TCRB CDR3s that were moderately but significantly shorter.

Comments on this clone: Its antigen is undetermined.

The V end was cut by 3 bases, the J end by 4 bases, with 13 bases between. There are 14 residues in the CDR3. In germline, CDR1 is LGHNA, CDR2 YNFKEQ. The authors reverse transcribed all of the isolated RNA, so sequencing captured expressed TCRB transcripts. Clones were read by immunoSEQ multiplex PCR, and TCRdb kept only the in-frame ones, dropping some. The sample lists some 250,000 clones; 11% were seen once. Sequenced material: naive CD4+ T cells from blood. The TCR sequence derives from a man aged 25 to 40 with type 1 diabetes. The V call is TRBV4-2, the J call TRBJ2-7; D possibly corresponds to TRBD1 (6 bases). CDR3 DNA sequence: TGTGCCAGCAGCCAGGGGACAACAGGGTACGAGCAGTACTTC. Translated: CASSQGTTGYEQYF.